This record looks at one T cell receptor (beta chain) sequence and its context. The data were obtained in a study of blood T cell repertoires in COVID-19. Assay used: immunoSEQ multiplex PCR; TCRdb lists only in-frame clones, some missing. The data contain 200,000 to 250,000 clones, more than 65% of them singletons. What was sequenced was peripheral blood. The sequence was collected from a man in his fifties or sixties with active or convalescent COVID-19.

The CDR3 sequence: CASSPGYPTYEQYF. CDR3 sequence (DNA): TGTGCCAGCAGTCCAGGGTACCCTACTTACGAGCAGTACTTC. The V call is TRBV6-2 or TRBV6-3, the J call TRBJ2-7, with D perhaps matching TRBD1 (5 bases). The ends were cut back, 5 bases at V and 4 bases at J, with 15 bases in the middle. Germline CDR1 is MNHEY and CDR2 is SVGEGT. The CDR3 is 14 amino acids.